The clone carrying this TCR beta chain has a handful of counts. The sample comes from a study of OX40 agonist ivuxolimab in advanced cancers. Study summary: Patients received ivuxolimab, an intravenous treatment, every 2 weeks at 0.01 to 10 mg/kg.

Clones were read by immunoSEQ multiplex PCR, and TCRdb kept only the in-frame ones, dropping some. The sample includes 40,000 to 50,000 clones, 75% to 90% of them seen just once. The CDR3 loop spans 13 amino acids. Sample: CD4+ or CD8+ T cells sorted from blood, taken in a trial of the OX40 agonist ivuxolimab. This clonotype was sampled from an adult with an advanced solid tumor such as melanoma, head and neck, liver or kidney cancer. V is TRBV21-1 and J is TRBJ2-7; the table's TRBD1 call for D was not verified on the DNA. TRBV21-1 is a pseudogene segment. This CDR3 reads CASSKTGTHEQYF. CDR3 coding DNA: TGTGCCAGCAGTAAGACAGGTACCCACGAGCAGTACTTC.